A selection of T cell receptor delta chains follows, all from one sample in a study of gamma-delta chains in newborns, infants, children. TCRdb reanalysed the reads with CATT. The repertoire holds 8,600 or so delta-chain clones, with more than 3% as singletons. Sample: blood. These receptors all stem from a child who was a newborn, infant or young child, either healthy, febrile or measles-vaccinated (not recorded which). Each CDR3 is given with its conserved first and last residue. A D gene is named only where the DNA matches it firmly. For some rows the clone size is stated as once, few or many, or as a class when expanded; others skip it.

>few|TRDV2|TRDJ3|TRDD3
CACDASWGSSSWDTRQMFF
TGTGCCTGTGACGCCTCCTGGGGGAGCAGCTCCTGGGACACTCGACAGATGTTTTTC
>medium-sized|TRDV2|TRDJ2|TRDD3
CACDVLGAPTAQLFF
TGTGCCTGTGACGTACTGGGGGCCCCGACAGCACAACTCTTCTTT
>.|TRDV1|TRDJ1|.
CALGELSMRQRADKLIF
TGTGCTCTTGGGGAACTAAGTATGAGACAACGCGCCGATAAACTCATCTTT
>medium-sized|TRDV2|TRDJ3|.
CACDRVGSWDTRQMFF
TGTGCCTGTGACAGGGTGGGCTCCTGGGACACCCGACAGATGTTTTTC
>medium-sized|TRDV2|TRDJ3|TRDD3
CACDTVLGDPSSSWDTRQMFF
TGTGCCTGTGACACCGTACTGGGGGACCCATCAAGCTCCTGGGACACCCGACAGATGTTTTTC
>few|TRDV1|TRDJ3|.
CALGELGVFSWDTRQMFF
TGTGCTCTTGGGGAACTGGGGGTCTTTTCCTGGGACACCCGACAGATGTTTTTC
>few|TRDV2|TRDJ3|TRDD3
CACDTVLGDLSWDTRQMFF
TGTGCCTGTGACACCGTACTGGGGGATCTGTCCTGGGACACCCGACAGATGTTTTTC
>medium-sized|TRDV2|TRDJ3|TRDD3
CACDTLGDVSWDTRQMFF
TGTGCCTGTGACACACTGGGGGACGTCTCCTGGGACACCCGACAGATGTTTTTC
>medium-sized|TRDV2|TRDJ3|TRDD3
CACDVLGDTMWDTRQMFF
TGTGCCTGTGACGTACTGGGGGATACGATGTGGGACACCCGACAGATGTTTTTC